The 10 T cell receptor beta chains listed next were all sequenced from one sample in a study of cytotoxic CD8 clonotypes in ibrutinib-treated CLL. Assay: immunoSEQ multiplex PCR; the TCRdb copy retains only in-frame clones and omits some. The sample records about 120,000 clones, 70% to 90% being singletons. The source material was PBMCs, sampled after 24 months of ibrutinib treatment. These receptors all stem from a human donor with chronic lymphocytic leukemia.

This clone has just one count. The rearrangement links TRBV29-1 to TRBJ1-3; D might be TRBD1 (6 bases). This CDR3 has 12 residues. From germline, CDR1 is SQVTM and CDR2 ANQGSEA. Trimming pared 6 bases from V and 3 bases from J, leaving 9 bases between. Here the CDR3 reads CSVGTSGNTIYF. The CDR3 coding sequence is TGCAGCGTCGGGACAAGTGGAAACACCATATATTTT.

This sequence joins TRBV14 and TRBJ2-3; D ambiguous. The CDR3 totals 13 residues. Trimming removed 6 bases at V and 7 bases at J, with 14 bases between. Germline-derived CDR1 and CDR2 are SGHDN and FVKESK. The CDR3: CASSPGLSYTQYF. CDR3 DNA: TGTGCCAGCAGTCCGGGCCTATCATATACGCAGTATTTT.

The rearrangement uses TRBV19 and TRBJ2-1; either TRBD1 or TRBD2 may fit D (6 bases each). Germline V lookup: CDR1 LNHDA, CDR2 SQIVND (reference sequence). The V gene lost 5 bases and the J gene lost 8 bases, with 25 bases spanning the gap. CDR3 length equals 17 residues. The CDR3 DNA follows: TGTGCCAGTAGTCCCCGGGGAGGTCAGGGGAACGTTCATGAGCAGTTCTTC. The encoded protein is CASSPRGGQGNVHEQFF. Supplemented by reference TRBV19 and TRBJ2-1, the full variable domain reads DGGITQSPKYLFRKEGQNVTLSCEQNLNHDAMYWYRQDPGQGLRLIYYSQIVNDFQKGDIAEGYSVSREKKESFPLTVTSAQKNPTAFYLCASSPRGGQGNVHEQFFGPGTRLTVL.

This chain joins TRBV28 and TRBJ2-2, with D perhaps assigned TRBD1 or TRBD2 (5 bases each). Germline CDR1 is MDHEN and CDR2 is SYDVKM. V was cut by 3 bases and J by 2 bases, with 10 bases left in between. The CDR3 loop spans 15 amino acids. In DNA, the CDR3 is TGTGCCAGCAGTTTCAGGGACCCCAACACCGGGGAGCTGTTTTTT. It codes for CASSFRDPNTGELFF.

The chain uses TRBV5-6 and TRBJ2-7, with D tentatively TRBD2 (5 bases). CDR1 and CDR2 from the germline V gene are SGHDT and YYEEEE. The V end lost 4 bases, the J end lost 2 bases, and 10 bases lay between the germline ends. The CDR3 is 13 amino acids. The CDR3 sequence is CASSGLATYEQYF. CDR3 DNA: TGTGCCAGCAGCGGACTGGCGACCTACGAGCAGTACTTC.

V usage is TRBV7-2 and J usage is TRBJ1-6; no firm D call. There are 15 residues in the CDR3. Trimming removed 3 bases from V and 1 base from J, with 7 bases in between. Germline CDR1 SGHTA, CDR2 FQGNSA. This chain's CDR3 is CASSLGFSYNSPLHF. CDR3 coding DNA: TGTGCCAGCAGCTTGGGGTTTTCCTATAATTCACCCCTCCACTTT.

The CDR3 is CASSLWGAGEKLFF. In DNA, the CDR3 is TGTGCCAGCAGCTTATGGGGGGCTGGTGAAAAACTGTTTTTT. This sequence joins TRBV7-2 and TRBJ1-4; a possible D gene is TRBD1 (6 bases). Between the trimmed V and J ends, which lost 2 bases and 7 bases, there was a span of 11 bases. Germline CDR1 reads SGHTA; CDR2 reads FQGNSA. The CDR3 totals 14 residues.

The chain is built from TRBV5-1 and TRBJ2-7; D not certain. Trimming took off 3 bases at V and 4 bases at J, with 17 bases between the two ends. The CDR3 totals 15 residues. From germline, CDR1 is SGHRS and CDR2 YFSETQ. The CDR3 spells CASSSDLQYMYEQYF. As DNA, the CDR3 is TGCGCCAGCAGCTCGGATCTACAATATATGTACGAGCAGTACTTC.

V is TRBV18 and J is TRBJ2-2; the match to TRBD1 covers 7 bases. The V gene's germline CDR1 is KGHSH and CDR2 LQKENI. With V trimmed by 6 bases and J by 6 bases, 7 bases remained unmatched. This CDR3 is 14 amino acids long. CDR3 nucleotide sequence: TGTGCCAGCTCGAGGGACAGCGAGCCCGGGGAGCTGTTTTTT. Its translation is CASSRDSEPGELFF.

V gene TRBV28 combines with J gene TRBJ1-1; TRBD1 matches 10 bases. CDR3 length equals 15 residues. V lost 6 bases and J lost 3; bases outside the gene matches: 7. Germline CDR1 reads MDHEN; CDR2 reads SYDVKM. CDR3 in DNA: TGTGCCAGCAGAGGGGCCGGGACAGGGGACACTGAAGCTTTCTTT. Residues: CASRGAGTGDTEAFF. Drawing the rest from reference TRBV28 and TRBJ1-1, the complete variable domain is DVKVTQSSRYLVKRTGEKVFLECVQDMDHENMFWYRQDPGLGLRLIYFSYDVKMKEKGDIPEGYSVSREKKERFSLILESASTNQTSMYLCASRGAGTGDTEAFFGQGTRLTVV.